The rows below give T cell receptor beta chains drawn from one sample of a study of chemoradiotherapy in HPV16-positive cancers. Libraries were prepared by immunoSEQ multiplex PCR; TCRdb keeps only in-frame clonotypes and omits some of them. The sample includes approximately 9,000 clones, over 70% of them seen just once. This specimen was taken from a patient who underwent chemoradiotherapy. Receptors originate from a human donor with HPV-associated anogenital cancer. CDR3s include the opening cysteine and the closing phenylalanine or tryptophan. The D gene is left open where the match is weak. For some rows the clone size is stated as once, few or many, or as a class when expanded; others skip it.

j_call d_call v_call clone_size cdr3_aa cdr3_nt
TRBJ1-3 . TRBV2 . CASSFRGDTIYF TGTGCCAGCAGTTTCCGAGGGGACACCATATATTTT
TRBJ1-4 . TRBV6-4 few CASSDSGGVLFF TGTGCCAGCAGTGACTCAGGAGGGGTCCTGTTTTTT
TRBJ1-4 . TRBV9 . CASSPQGTRNEKLFF TGTGCCAGCAGCCCTCAGGGGACCAGAAATGAAAAACTGTTTTTT
TRBJ1-2 . TRBV9 . CASSVAPDNYGYTF TGTGCCAGCAGCGTAGCTCCGGACAACTATGGCTACACCTTC
TRBJ1-2 TRBD1 TRBV5-4 few CASRGGTGSGYTF TGTGCCAGCAGGGGCGGGACAGGGTCGGGCTACACCTTC
TRBJ2-6 . TRBV7-2 . CASSPGGGAGANVLTF TGTGCCAGCAGCCCCGGCGGAGGGGCTGGGGCCAACGTCCTGACTTTC
TRBJ2-5 . TRBV6-1 . CASSELPRPETQYF TGTGCCAGCAGTGAACTCCCCCGACCGGAGACCCAGTACTTC
TRBJ1-3 . TRBV11-2 . CASSFSGGNTIYF TGTGCCAGCAGCTTCTCGGGAGGGAACACCATATATTTT
TRBJ2-2 . TRBV20-1 few CSAPSGGELFF TGCAGTGCTCCCTCGGGCGGGGAGCTGTTTTTT
TRBJ2-7 TRBD2 TRBV4-1 . CASSQGASGAYGQYF TGCGCCAGCAGCCAAGGGGCTAGCGGAGCCTACGGGCAGTACTTC
TRBJ1-1 TRBD1 TRBV5-1 . CASSQARPSTGGNTEAFF TGCGCCAGCAGCCAAGCCCGCCCGTCGACAGGGGGGAACACTGAAGCTTTCTTT
TRBJ1-5 TRBD1 TRBV18 . CASSPRDSFNQPQHF TGTGCCAGCTCACCCCGGGACAGTTTTAATCAGCCCCAGCATTTT
TRBJ2-3 TRBD1 TRBV29-1 . CSVEGGTGSRDTQYF TGCAGCGTTGAGGGTGGGACAGGGAGTAGAGATACGCAGTATTTT
TRBJ2-7 . TRBV6-6 few CASSYSHAYEQYF TGTGCCAGCAGTTACTCCCATGCCTACGAGCAGTACTTC
TRBJ2-2 . TRBV29-1 . CSVGVAGELFF TGCAGCGTTGGAGTTGCCGGGGAGCTGTTTTTT
TRBJ2-2 . TRBV7-2 . CASSLWDIRVGAGELFF TGTGCCAGCAGCTTATGGGACATCCGGGTGGGGGCCGGGGAGCTGTTTTTT
TRBJ2-3 . TRBV6-4 few CASSRDFTDTQYF TGTGCCAGCAGTCGGGACTTCACAGATACGCAGTATTTT
TRBJ2-1 TRBD2 TRBV2 once CASEATSGNSYNEQFF TGTGCCAGTGAAGCGACTAGCGGGAACTCCTACAATGAGCAGTTCTTC
TRBJ2-3 TRBD2 TRBV11-2 once CASSYPAGGTDTQYF TGTGCCAGCAGCTACCCAGCGGGGGGCACAGATACGCAGTATTTT
TRBJ2-7 . TRBV28 . CASSRSGYYEQYF TGTGCCAGCAGTCGCTCCGGATACTACGAGCAGTACTTC
TRBJ2-1 TRBD2 TRBV25-1 . CASSDPGLARPNEQFF TGTGCCAGCAGTGATCCGGGACTAGCGAGACCCAATGAGCAGTTCTTC
TRBJ1-6 TRBD1 TRBV13 . CASSGTDRGSYNSPLHF TGTGCCAGCAGCGGCACCGACAGGGGCTCCTATAATTCACCCCTCCACTTT
TRBJ2-5 TRBD2 TRBV27 . CASARSSGRETQYF TGTGCCAGCGCCAGGAGTAGCGGGAGAGAGACCCAGTACTTC
TRBJ2-2 . TRBV6-4 . CASSEAADTGELFF TGTGCCAGCAGTGAGGCAGCAGACACCGGGGAGCTGTTTTTT
TRBJ2-3 . TRBV11-2 . CASSLEGGTDTQYF TGTGCCAGCAGCTTAGAGGGCGGCACAGATACGCAGTATTTT
TRBJ2-7 . TRBV28 . CASSLYRDSYEQYF TGTGCCAGCAGTTTATATCGGGACTCCTACGAGCAGTACTTC
TRBJ2-5 . TRBV30 . CAWSHGGQGETQYF TGTGCCTGGAGTCATGGGGGGCAGGGAGAGACCCAGTACTTC